Presented here are 24 T cell receptor beta chains from one specimen sequenced in a study of PD-1 blockade in mismatch repair-deficient tumors. Generated by immunoSEQ multiplex PCR, the TCRdb table keeps only in-frame clones and is missing some. The table lists more than 95,000 clones, approximately 86% of them singletons. Sequencing used peripheral blood, obtained 44 weeks after starting pembrolizumab. Receptor source: an adult with mismatch repair-deficient cancer.

This chain joins TRBV4-3 and TRBJ2-5; D tentatively reads TRBD1 or TRBD2 (6 bases each). From germline, CDR1 is LGHNA and CDR2 YSLEER. V shed 0 bases and J shed 5 bases, with 16 bases lying between them. The length of the CDR3 is 16 residues. The CDR3 DNA sequence: TGCGCCAGCAGCCAAGAGGCCCCCAGAGGGGGGGAGACCCAGTACTTC. This sequence encodes CASSQEAPRGGETQYF.

This rearrangement joins TRBV7-9 to TRBJ2-1; D gene ambiguous. V dropped 3 bases and J dropped 0 bases, with 6 bases sitting between them. Germline V lookup: CDR1 SEHNR, CDR2 FQNEAQ (reference sequence). The CDR3 consists of 14 residues. CDR3 sequence (DNA): TGTGCCAGCAGCTTTGGAAGCTCCTACAATGAGCAGTTCTTC. This sequence encodes CASSFGSSYNEQFF.

This rearrangement joins TRBV29-1 to TRBJ2-7; TRBD2 is a possible D gene (7 bases). This CDR3 spans 15 amino acids. The V gene lost 6 bases and the J gene lost 2 bases, with 20 bases spanning the gap. Germline V gene lookup returns CDR1 SQVTM and CDR2 ANQGSEA. This chain's CDR3 is CSVAGAGGLAYEQYF. The CDR3 DNA reads TGCAGCGTGGCGGGGGCCGGTGGCCTCGCCTACGAGCAGTACTTC.

In its sample, this clone was seen a few times. The gene calls are TRBV7-3 and TRBJ2-1; 7 positions match TRBD2. The CDR3 totals 15 residues. V lost 5 bases, J lost 9 bases, and 13 bases stayed unmatched. Germline-derived CDR1 and CDR2 are SGHTA and FQGTGA. The CDR3 nucleotides read TGTGCCAGCAGCCAGACTAGCTCAACCTGGGGTGAGCAGTTCTTC. It yields the protein CASSQTSSTWGEQFF.

Written as DNA, the CDR3 is TGTGCCAGTAGTGTAGGGGGCGCCCATGGCTACACCTTC. Protein: CASSVGGAHGYTF. The chain recombines TRBV19 with TRBJ1-2, with 7 nucleotides matching TRBD1. The CDR3 covers 13 residues. J gave up 6 bases and V 5 bases, and 6 bases lay outside the gene matches. Germline CDR1 LNHDA, CDR2 SQIVND (reference sequence). The full variable domain, completed using reference TRBV19 and TRBJ1-2, is DGGITQSPKYLFRKEGQNVTLSCEQNLNHDAMYWYRQDPGQGLRLIYYSQIVNDFQKGDIAEGYSVSREKKESFPLTVTSAQKNPTAFYLCASSVGGAHGYTFGSGTRLTVV.

The chain is built from TRBV27 and TRBJ2-3; 14 bases fit TRBD2. This CDR3 comprises 16 residues. The germline V gene encodes CDR1 MNHEY and CDR2 SMNVEV (reference sequence). V was clipped by 4 bases and J by 4 bases; unmatched bases: 4. This CDR3 is CASSSGLAGGADTQYF. The CDR3, as DNA: TGTGCCAGCAGTTCAGGACTAGCGGGAGGTGCAGATACGCAGTATTTT.

The rearrangement uses TRBV11-2 and TRBJ2-1, with D unclear. CDR1 is SGHAT, CDR2 FQNNGV, per germline. Trimming pared 7 bases from V and 4 bases from J, leaving 14 bases between. There are 14 residues in the CDR3. The CDR3 is CASTIAPQYNEQFF. The CDR3 nucleotides read TGTGCCAGCACCATTGCCCCTCAATACAATGAGCAGTTCTTC.

The CDR3 is CASSSPGTGAAGELFF. The CDR3 DNA is TGTGCCAGCAGTTCACCCGGGACAGGGGCTGCCGGGGAGCTGTTTTTT. The chain joins TRBV28 to TRBJ2-2; 10 nucleotides align to TRBD1. This CDR3 has 16 residues. Germline CDR1 reads MDHEN; CDR2 reads SYDVKM. The junction had 8 bases not matched to a gene; V was cut back by 4 bases and J by 6 bases.

The chain links TRBV29-1 to TRBJ2-7, with a tentative D call TRBD2 (6 bases). Trimming pared 0 bases from V and 5 bases from J, leaving 14 bases between. Germline V lookup: CDR1 SQVTM, CDR2 ANQGSEA. This CDR3 has 14 residues. The CDR3 here is CSVEDKEGRDEQYF. CDR3 nucleotide sequence: TGCAGCGTTGAAGATAAGGAGGGTAGGGACGAGCAGTACTTC.

The chain links TRBV4-2 to TRBJ2-3; 8 nucleotides line up with TRBD2. The CDR3 covers 20 residues. V trimming: 4 bases; J trimming: 0 bases; junction bases outside the gene matches: 18. Germline values: CDR1 LGHNA, CDR2 YNFKEQ. CDR3 region: CASSRIEGRAGGPSTDTQYF. The CDR3 region has the DNA TGTGCCAGCAGCCGCATTGAGGGTCGGGCGGGAGGTCCCAGCACAGATACGCAGTATTTT.

This sequence joins TRBV28 and TRBJ2-5; the D gene could be TRBD1 or TRBD2 (6 bases each). The V end was cut by 8 bases, the J end by 5 bases, with 24 bases between. The CDR3 contains 16 residues. CDR1 and CDR2 from the germline V gene are MDHEN and SYDVKM. CDR3 sequence: CASQADYTGNVETQYF. The CDR3 coding sequence is TGTGCCAGCCAAGCGGACTATACAGGGAATGTCGAGACCCAGTACTTC.

The rearrangement links TRBV7-2 to TRBJ2-7; perhaps TRBD1 as D (6 bases). Germline values: CDR1 SGHTA, CDR2 FQGNSA. This CDR3 has 15 residues. V dropped 5 bases and J dropped 3 bases, with 17 bases sitting between them. The CDR3 region is CASSKTGTNNYEQYF. Written as DNA, the CDR3 is TGTGCCAGCAGCAAGACCGGGACAAACAACTACGAGCAGTACTTC.

The count of this clone is one. This sequence joins TRBV27 and TRBJ2-1; D not certain. Germline lookup yields CDR1 MNHEY and CDR2 SMNVEV (reference sequence). The CDR3 consists of 13 residues. Trimming removed 5 bases at V and 4 bases at J, with 9 bases between. This CDR3 is CASSPTIYNEQFF. DNA for the CDR3: TGTGCCAGCAGTCCCACAATTTACAATGAGCAGTTCTTC.

Note on this clone: Other DNA sequences in the same sample also yield this CDR3. The chain employs TRBV7-2 and TRBJ2-5; D ambiguous. The CDR3 has 13 amino acids. Between the trimmed V and J ends, which lost 0 bases and 5 bases, there was a span of 7 bases. Germline V lookup: CDR1 SGHTA, CDR2 FQGNSA. This CDR3 is CASSLAVVETQYF. The CDR3 DNA reads as TGTGCCAGCAGCTTAGCGGTCGTTGAGACCCAGTACTTC.

In the case of this clone: Other DNA sequences in the same sample also yield this CDR3. The rearrangement uses TRBV28 and TRBJ2-7, with 7 bases fitting TRBD2. The CDR3 loop spans 14 amino acids. The germline V gene encodes CDR1 MDHEN and CDR2 SYDVKM. Trimming removed 6 bases from V and 2 bases from J; junction bases left unmatched: 7. The CDR3 loop reads CASSLLAETYEQYF. CDR3 coding DNA: TGTGCCAGCAGCCTGCTAGCGGAAACCTACGAGCAGTACTTC.

The chain carries TRBV7-2 and TRBJ2-1, with TRBD2 matching 10 bases. Losses at the gene ends were 3 bases for V and 4 bases for J; bases not matched to a gene: 3. The germline gives CDR1 SGHTA, CDR2 FQGNSA. The CDR3 consists of 15 residues. The CDR3 coding sequence is TGTGCCAGCAGCTTGAGGACTAGCGGATACAATGAGCAGTTCTTC. Encoded protein: CASSLRTSGYNEQFF. The full variable domain, rest sourced from reference TRBV7-2 and TRBJ2-1, is GAGVSQSPSNKVTEKGKDVELRCDPISGHTALYWYRQSLGQGLEFLIYFQGNSAPDKSGLPSDRFSAERTGGSVSTLTIQRTQQEDSAVYLCASSLRTSGYNEQFFGPGTRLTVL.

The chain combines TRBV5-4 with TRBJ2-1, with 12 bases that match TRBD1. The CDR3 contains 14 residues. V lost 4 bases to trimming and J lost 9 bases; unmatched junction nucleotides: 5. In germline, CDR1 is SGHNT, CDR2 YYREEE (reference sequence). The DNA of the CDR3 is TGTGCCAGCAGCGTCGGGACAGGGGGCGGTGAGCAGTTCTTC. Amino acid sequence: CASSVGTGGGEQFF.

This clone was counted a single time. The genes are TRBV6-5 and TRBJ2-5; 9 nucleotides align to TRBD1. Germline assignment: CDR1 MNHEY and CDR2 SVGAGI. V was pared by 8 bases and J by 7 bases, with 5 bases of the junction left unmatched. The CDR3 has 12 amino acids. The CDR3 loop is CASGQGRGTQYF. The CDR3 DNA sequence: TGTGCCAGCGGACAGGGGAGGGGGACCCAGTACTTC.

The table lists this clone with many counts. V is TRBV6-4 and J is TRBJ2-2; tentative D call: TRBD1 (5 bases). The germline V and J ends were trimmed by 6 bases and 0 bases, with 11 bases remaining between them. Germline V gene data show CDR1 as MRHNA and CDR2 as SNTAGT. The CDR3 has 15 amino acids. CDR3 in DNA: TGTGCCAGCAGCCCCGACAGCGCGAACACCGGGGAGCTGTTTTTT. As protein: CASSPDSANTGELFF.

The chain combines TRBV9 with TRBJ2-7; 9 bases line up with TRBD2. The V and J ends lost 3 bases and 3 bases, in that order; junction bases with no gene match: 10. The germline V gene has CDR1 SGDLS and CDR2 YYNGEE. This CDR3 comprises 16 residues. The CDR3 DNA is TGTGCCAGCAGCGATGGTAGCGGGAGCCTAGACTACGAGCAGTACTTC. Translation: CASSDGSGSLDYEQYF.

CDR3 protein: CASSQGLSTNEKLFF. CDR3 in DNA: TGCGCCAGCAGCCAGGGACTTTCAACTAATGAAAAACTGTTTTTT. The V and J genes are TRBV4-3 and TRBJ1-4; D is perhaps TRBD1 (5 bases). Germline loops: CDR1 LGHNA, CDR2 YSLEER. Trimming removed 3 bases from V and 0 bases from J, with 8 bases in between. CDR3 length: 15 amino acids.

This sequence joins TRBV27 and TRBJ2-7; 15 bases align to TRBD2. The germline gives CDR1 MNHEY, CDR2 SMNVEV (reference sequence). CDR3 length equals 13 residues. J lost 9 bases, V lost 8 bases, and 5 bases had no gene match. The CDR3 reads CASGLAGGYRQYF. CDR3 in DNA: TGTGCCAGCGGACTAGCGGGAGGGTACAGGCAGTACTTC.

This clone is a singleton in its sample. This rearrangement joins TRBV27 to TRBJ2-1; weak D call: TRBD2 (6 bases). V lost 0 bases and J lost 6, with 15 bases in between. CDR3 length equals 16 residues. Germline loops: CDR1 MNHEY, CDR2 SMNVEV (reference sequence). The CDR3 protein is CASSLSVAEVLNEQFF. CDR3 DNA sequence: TGTGCCAGCAGTTTATCAGTAGCGGAAGTCCTCAATGAGCAGTTCTTC.

This clone has more than one count but fewer than ten. The V call is TRBV7-2, the J call TRBJ2-1; D is ambiguous. The CDR3 sequence is 11 residues long. Germline CDR1 is SGHTA and CDR2 is FQGNSA. The V gene lost 2 bases and the J gene lost 9 bases, with 5 bases spanning the gap. The CDR3 nucleotides are TGTGCCAGCAGCTTAACCGGTGAGCAGTTCTTC. This sequence encodes CASSLTGEQFF.